The 13 T cell receptor beta chains below were found in one sample sequenced in a study of blood T cell repertoires in COVID-19. Clones were sequenced by immunoSEQ multiplex PCR, and TCRdb holds only the in-frame ones, with some missing. The sample holds some 190,000 clones; about 88% are singletons and the top ten take around 6.6%. Material: peripheral blood. Source of these receptors: a woman aged 40 to 50 who had recovered from COVID-19.

The count of this clone is one. This sequence joins TRBV30 and TRBJ2-1, with D possibly being TRBD2 (6 bases). Germline V CDR1 and CDR2: GTSNPN, SVGIG (reference sequence). The ends were cut back, 5 bases at V and 4 bases at J, with 9 bases in the middle. This CDR3 contains 12 residues. The CDR3 loop reads CAWETRYNEQFF. DNA of the CDR3: TGTGCCTGGGAGACTAGGTACAATGAGCAGTTCTTC.

This chain connects TRBV6-5 to TRBJ1-4; the D is unclear. This CDR3 is 15 amino acids long. Deletions cut 6 bases from V and 4 bases from J, with 15 bases between. Germline CDR1 reads MNHEY; CDR2 reads SVGAGI. Here the CDR3 reads CASRVDTALNEKLFF. Written as DNA, the CDR3 is TGTGCCAGCAGGGTCGACACAGCCCTTAATGAAAAACTGTTTTTT.

The chain is built from TRBV18 and TRBJ1-4, with D possibly matching TRBD1 (5 bases). Trimming pared 3 bases from V and 1 base from J, leaving 18 bases between. The CDR3 spans 18 residues. The V gene's germline CDR1 is KGHSH and CDR2 LQKENI. The CDR3 region is CASSPSQGLVGTNEKLFF. The CDR3 DNA reads as TGTGCCAGCTCACCGTCGCAGGGACTCGTCGGAACTAATGAAAAACTGTTTTTT.

The chain is built from TRBV27 and TRBJ1-5; TRBD1 aligns across 8 bases. There are 14 residues in the CDR3. The germline V gene has CDR1 MNHEY and CDR2 SMNVEV (reference sequence). Trimming removed 5 bases from V and 6 bases from J; junction bases left unmatched: 6. CDR3 coding DNA: TGTGCCAGCAGTCCCGACAGGGGCGGTCAGCCCCAGCATTTT. This encodes CASSPDRGGQPQHF.

This clone has a handful of counts. The chain joins TRBV25-1 to TRBJ2-1; 7 bases are a match to TRBD2. The CDR3 has 16 amino acids. Germline CDR1 and CDR2: MGHDK and SYGVNS. V shed 3 bases and J 9 bases; nucleotides not matched to a gene: 14. The CDR3 nucleotides are TGTGCCAGCAGTGATCCATTAGCGGGTGTCTTGTTTGAGCAGTTCTTC. Protein sequence: CASSDPLAGVLFEQFF. Together with reference TRBV25-1 and TRBJ2-1, the CDR3 gives the full variable domain: EADIYQTPRYLVIGTGKKITLECSQTMGHDKMYWYQQDPGMELHLIHYSYGVNSTEKGDLSSESTVSRIRTEHFPLTLESARPSHTSQYLCASSDPLAGVLFEQFFGPGTRLTVL.

The chain combines TRBV18 with TRBJ1-3; D is undetermined. The CDR3 is made up of 17 amino acids. Germline V gives CDR1 KGHSH, CDR2 LQKENI. V was pared by 3 bases and J by 0 bases, with 15 bases between. CDR3 sequence: CASSPSARMSSGNTIYF. CDR3 DNA sequence: TGTGCCAGCTCACCCTCTGCCAGGATGAGCTCTGGAAACACCATATATTTT.

The V and J genes are TRBV19 and TRBJ1-2; a possible D gene is TRBD1 (6 bases). V lost 6 bases and J lost 4, with 6 bases in between. The CDR3 covers 11 residues. Germline assignment: CDR1 LNHDA and CDR2 SQIVND (reference sequence). The CDR3 sequence: CASRQGYGYTF. The CDR3 coding sequence is TGTGCCAGTAGACAGGGCTATGGCTACACCTTC.

V gene TRBV27 combines with J gene TRBJ1-6, with D possibly matching TRBD1 (6 bases). Germline V gives CDR1 MNHEY, CDR2 SMNVEV (reference sequence). The ends were cut back, 9 bases at V and 10 bases at J, with 16 bases in the middle. CDR3 length: 13 residues. The CDR3 DNA is TGTGCCAGTAAGACAGGCACGAGCTCACCCCTCCACTTT. It codes for CASKTGTSSPLHF.

The chain joins TRBV5-1 to TRBJ2-3, with 7 bases aligning to TRBD2. V lost 5 bases, J lost 2 bases, and 5 bases stayed unmatched. Germline V gives CDR1 SGHRS, CDR2 YFSETQ. The CDR3 runs 14 residues. CDR3 region: CASSTSDTTDTQYF. DNA of the CDR3: TGCGCCAGCAGTACTAGCGATACCACAGATACGCAGTATTTT. The full variable domain, in which reference TRBV5-1 and TRBJ2-3 provide the parts outside the CDR3, is KAGVTQTPRYLIKTRGQQVTLSCSPISGHRSVSWYQQTPGQGLQFLFEYFSETQRNKGNFPGRFSGRQFSNSRSEMNVSTLELGDSALYLCASSTSDTTDTQYFGPGTRLTVL.

V is TRBV2 and J is TRBJ2-2; TRBD2 matches at 8 bases. Germline V gene data show CDR1 as SNHLY and CDR2 as FYNNEI. The CDR3 covers 16 residues. V was clipped by 7 bases and J by 2 bases; unmatched bases: 9. The CDR3 loop reads CASTLQAGGNTGELFF. The CDR3 DNA follows: TGTGCCAGCACCTTACAGGCGGGAGGAAACACCGGGGAGCTGTTTTTT. Using reference TRBV2 and TRBJ2-2 for the parts outside the CDR3, the full variable domain is EPEVTQTPSHQVTQMGQEVILRCVPISNHLYFYWYRQILGQKVEFLVSFYNNEISEKSEIFDDQFSVERPDGSNFTLKIRSTKLEDSAMYFCASTLQAGGNTGELFFGEGSRLTVL.

There are a few counts of this clone. The V and J genes are TRBV4-1 and TRBJ2-1; TRBD2 aligns across 14 bases. This CDR3 is 17 amino acids long. CDR1 and CDR2 from the germline V gene are MGHRA and YSYEKL. V lost 4 bases and J lost 9; bases outside the gene matches: 11. CDR3 region: CASSPPQGLAGASEQFF. DNA of the CDR3: TGCGCCAGCAGCCCCCCCCAGGGACTAGCGGGAGCTAGTGAGCAGTTCTTC.

V is TRBV5-1 and J is TRBJ2-3; TRBD2 matches 8 bases. V shed 0 bases, J shed 1 base, and the junction held 1 base outside the gene matches. The CDR3 has 15 amino acids. The germline gives CDR1 SGHRS, CDR2 YFSETQ. Written as DNA, the CDR3 is TGCGCCAGCAGCTTGGAACTAGCGGGCACAGATACGCAGTATTTT. It encodes CASSLELAGTDTQYF.

The genes are TRBV5-6 and TRBJ2-2; tentatively, D is TRBD2 (6 bases). Deletions cut 4 bases from V and 1 base from J, with 17 bases between. The germline V gene encodes CDR1 SGHDT and CDR2 YYEEEE. The CDR3 has 17 residues. The DNA for the CDR3 is TGTGCCAGCAGCACATGGGGGGAACGACAGAACACCGGGGAGCTGTTTTTT. This encodes CASSTWGERQNTGELFF.